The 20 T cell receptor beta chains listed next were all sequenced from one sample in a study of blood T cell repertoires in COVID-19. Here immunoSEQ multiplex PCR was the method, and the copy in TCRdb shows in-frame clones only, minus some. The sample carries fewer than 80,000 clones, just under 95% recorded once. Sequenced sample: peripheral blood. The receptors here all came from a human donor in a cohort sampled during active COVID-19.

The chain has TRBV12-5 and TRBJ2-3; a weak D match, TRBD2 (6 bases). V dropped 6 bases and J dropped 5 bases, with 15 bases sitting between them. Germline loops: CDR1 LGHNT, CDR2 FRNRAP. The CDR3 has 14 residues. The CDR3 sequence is CASGPRAGQDTQYF. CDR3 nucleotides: TGTGCTAGTGGCCCAAGGGCGGGGCAAGATACGCAGTATTTT.

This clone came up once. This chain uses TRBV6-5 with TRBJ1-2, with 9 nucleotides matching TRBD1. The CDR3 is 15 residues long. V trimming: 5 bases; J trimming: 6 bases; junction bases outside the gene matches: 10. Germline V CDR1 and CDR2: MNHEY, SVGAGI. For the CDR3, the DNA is TGTGCCAGCAGTACACCGGGACAGGGATGGAATGGCTACACCTTC. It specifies CASSTPGQGWNGYTF.

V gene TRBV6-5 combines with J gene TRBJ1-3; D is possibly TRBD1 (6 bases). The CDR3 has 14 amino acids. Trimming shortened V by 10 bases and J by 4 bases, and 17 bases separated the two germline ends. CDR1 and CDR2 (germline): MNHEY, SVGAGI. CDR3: CAILSRDIGNTIYF. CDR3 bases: TGTGCCATTCTGAGCCGGGACATCGGAAACACCATATATTTT.

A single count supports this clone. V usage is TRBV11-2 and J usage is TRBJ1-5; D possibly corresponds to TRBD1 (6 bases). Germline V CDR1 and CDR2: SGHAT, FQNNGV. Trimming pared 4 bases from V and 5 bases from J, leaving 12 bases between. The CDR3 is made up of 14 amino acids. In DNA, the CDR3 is TGTGCCAGCAGCTCAGACAGGATGGATCAGCCCCAGCATTTT. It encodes CASSSDRMDQPQHF.

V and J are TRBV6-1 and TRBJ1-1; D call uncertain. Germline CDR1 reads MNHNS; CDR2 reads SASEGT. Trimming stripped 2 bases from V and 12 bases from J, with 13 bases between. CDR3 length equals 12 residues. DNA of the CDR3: TGTGCCAGCAGTGAACGGGAGTCAGGTACTTTCTTT. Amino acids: CASSERESGTFF.

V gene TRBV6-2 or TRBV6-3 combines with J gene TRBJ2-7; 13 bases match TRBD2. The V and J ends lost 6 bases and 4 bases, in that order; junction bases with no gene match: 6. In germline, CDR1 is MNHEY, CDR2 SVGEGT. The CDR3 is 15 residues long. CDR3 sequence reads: CASSQGLAGAYEQYF. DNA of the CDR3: TGTGCCAGCAGCCAAGGACTAGCGGGAGCTTACGAGCAGTACTTC.

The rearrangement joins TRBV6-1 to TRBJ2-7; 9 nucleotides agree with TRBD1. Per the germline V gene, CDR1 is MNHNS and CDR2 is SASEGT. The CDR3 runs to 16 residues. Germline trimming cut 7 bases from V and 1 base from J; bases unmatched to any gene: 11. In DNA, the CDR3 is TGTGCCAGCATAGAAGCCTCGGGACAGGGATCCTACGAGCAGTACTTC. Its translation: CASIEASGQGSYEQYF.

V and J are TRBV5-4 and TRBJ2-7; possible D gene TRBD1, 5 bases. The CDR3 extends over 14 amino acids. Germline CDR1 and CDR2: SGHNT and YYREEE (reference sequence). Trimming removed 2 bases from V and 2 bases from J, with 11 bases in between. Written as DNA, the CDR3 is TGTGCCAGCAGCTTTGCAGGGTCGGCCTACGAGCAGTACTTC. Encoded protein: CASSFAGSAYEQYF. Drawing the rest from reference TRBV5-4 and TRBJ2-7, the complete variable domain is ETGVTQSPTHLIKTRGQQVTLRCSSQSGHNTVSWYQQALGQGPQFIFQYYREEENGRGNFPPRFSGLQFPNYSSELNVNALELDDSALYLCASSFAGSAYEQYFGPGTRLTVT.

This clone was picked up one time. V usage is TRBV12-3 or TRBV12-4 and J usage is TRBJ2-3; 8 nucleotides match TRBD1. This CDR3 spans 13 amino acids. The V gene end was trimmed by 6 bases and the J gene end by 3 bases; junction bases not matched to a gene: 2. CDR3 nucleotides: TGTGCCAGCAGGGGGACAGGAACAGATACGCAGTATTTT. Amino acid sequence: CASRGTGTDTQYF.

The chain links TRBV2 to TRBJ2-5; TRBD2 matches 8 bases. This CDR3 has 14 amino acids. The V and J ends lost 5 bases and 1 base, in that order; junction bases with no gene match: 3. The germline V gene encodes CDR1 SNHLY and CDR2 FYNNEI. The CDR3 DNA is TGTGCCAGCAGTTATAGCGGGGTCCAAGAGACCCAGTACTTC. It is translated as CASSYSGVQETQYF.

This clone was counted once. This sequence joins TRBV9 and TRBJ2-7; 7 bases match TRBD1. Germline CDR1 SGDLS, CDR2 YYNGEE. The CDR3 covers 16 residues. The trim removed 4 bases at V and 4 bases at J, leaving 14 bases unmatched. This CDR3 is CASSPGTALPQYEQYF. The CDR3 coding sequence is TGTGCCAGCAGCCCAGGGACAGCCCTTCCCCAGTACGAGCAGTACTTC.

CDR3 sequence: CASSLAGGNREQFF. The CDR3 nucleotides read TGTGCCAGCAGCTTAGCGGGGGGGAATCGTGAGCAGTTCTTC. The rearrangement uses TRBV7-2 and TRBJ2-1; 7 bases agree with TRBD2. This CDR3 comprises 14 residues. Germline loops: CDR1 SGHTA, CDR2 FQGNSA. V lost 0 bases to trimming and J lost 9 bases; unmatched junction nucleotides: 5.

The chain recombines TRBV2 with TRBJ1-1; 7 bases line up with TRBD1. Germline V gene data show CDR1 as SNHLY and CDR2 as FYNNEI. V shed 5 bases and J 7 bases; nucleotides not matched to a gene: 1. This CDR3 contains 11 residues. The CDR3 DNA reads TGTGCCAGCAGTACAGGGGTTGAAGCTTTCTTT. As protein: CASSTGVEAFF.

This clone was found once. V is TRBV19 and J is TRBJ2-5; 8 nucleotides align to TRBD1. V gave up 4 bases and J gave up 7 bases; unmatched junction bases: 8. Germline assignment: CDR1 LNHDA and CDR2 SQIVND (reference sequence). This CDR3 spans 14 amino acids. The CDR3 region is CASSTTGALPTQYF. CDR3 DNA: TGTGCCAGTAGTACGACAGGGGCCCTACCGACCCAGTACTTC.

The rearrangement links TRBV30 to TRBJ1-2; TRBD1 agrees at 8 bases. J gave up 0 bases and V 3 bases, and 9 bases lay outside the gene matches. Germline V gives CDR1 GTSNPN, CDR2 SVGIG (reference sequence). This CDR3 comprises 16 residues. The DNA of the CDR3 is TGTGCCTGGAGCTCATCAGGGGGCGCAACTAACTATGGCTACACCTTC. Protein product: CAWSSSGGATNYGYTF.

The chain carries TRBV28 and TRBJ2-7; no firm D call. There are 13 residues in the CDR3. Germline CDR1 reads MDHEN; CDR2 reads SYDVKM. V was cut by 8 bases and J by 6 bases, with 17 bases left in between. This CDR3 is CASVPGSSLEQYF. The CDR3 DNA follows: TGTGCCAGCGTTCCCGGGTCGTCCCTCGAGCAGTACTTC.

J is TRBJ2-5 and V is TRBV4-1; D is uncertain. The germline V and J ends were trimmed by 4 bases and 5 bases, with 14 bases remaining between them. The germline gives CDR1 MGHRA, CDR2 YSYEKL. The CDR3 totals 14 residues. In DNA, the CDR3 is TGCGCCAGCAGCCCCCACCAGTCCTGGGAGACCCAGTACTTC. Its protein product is CASSPHQSWETQYF.

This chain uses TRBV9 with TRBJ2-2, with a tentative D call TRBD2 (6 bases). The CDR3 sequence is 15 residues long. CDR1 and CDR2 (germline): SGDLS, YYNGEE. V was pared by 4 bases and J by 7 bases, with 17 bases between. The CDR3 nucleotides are TGTGCCAGCAGCCCCACGGCGGGGATCGGCGGGGAGCTGTTTTTT. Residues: CASSPTAGIGGELFF.

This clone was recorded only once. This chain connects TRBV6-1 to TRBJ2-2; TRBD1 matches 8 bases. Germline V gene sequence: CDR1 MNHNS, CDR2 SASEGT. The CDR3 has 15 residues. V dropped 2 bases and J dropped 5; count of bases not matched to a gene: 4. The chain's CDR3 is CASSERDRRTGELFF. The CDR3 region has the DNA TGTGCCAGCAGTGAAAGGGACAGGAGAACCGGGGAGCTGTTTTTT.

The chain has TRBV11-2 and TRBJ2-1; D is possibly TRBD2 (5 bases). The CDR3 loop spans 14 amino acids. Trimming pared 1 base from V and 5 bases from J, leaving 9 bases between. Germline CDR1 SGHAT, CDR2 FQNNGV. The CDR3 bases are TGTGCCAGCAGCTTAGGCGGGCGGCACAATGAGCAGTTCTTC. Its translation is CASSLGGRHNEQFF.